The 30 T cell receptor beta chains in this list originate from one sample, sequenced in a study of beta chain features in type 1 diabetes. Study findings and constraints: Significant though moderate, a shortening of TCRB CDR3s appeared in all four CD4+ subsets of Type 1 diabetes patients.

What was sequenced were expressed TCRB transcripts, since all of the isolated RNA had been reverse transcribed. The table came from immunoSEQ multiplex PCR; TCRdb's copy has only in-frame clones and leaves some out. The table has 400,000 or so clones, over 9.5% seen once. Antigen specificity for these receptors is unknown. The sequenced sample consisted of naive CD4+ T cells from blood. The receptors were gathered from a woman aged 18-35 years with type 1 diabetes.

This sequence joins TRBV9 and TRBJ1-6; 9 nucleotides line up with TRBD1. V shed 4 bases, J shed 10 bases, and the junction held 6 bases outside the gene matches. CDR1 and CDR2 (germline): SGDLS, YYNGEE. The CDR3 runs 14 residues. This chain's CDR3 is CASSNRGPGSPLHF. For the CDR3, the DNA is TGTGCCAGCAGCAACAGGGGGCCGGGATCACCCCTCCACTTT.

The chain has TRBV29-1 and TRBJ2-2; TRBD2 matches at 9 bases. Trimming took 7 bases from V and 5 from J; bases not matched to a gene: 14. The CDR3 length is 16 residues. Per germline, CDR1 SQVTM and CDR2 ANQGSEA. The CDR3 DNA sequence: TGCAGCGCAACGGGACTAGCCGATGTAAGGACCGGGGAGCTGTTTTTT. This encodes CSATGLADVRTGELFF.

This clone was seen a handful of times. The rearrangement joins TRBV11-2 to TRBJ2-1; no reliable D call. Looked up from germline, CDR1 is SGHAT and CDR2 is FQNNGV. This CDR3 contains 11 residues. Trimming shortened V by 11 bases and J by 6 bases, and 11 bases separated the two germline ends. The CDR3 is CACEVPNEQFF. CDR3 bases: TGTGCCTGCGAGGTCCCCAATGAGCAGTTCTTC.

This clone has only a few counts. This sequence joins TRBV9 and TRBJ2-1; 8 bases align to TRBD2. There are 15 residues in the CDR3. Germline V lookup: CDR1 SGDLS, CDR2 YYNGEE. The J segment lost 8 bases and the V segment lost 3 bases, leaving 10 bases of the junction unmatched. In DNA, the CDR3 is TGTGCCAGCAGCGACAGTTTAGCGGGAATGTATGAGCAGTTCTTC. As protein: CASSDSLAGMYEQFF. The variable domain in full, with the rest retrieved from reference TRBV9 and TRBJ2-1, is DSGVTQTPKHLITATGQRVTLRCSPRSGDLSVYWYQQSLDQGLQFLIQYYNGEERAKGNILERFSAQQFPDLHSELNLSSLELGDSALYFCASSDSLAGMYEQFFGPGTRLTVL.

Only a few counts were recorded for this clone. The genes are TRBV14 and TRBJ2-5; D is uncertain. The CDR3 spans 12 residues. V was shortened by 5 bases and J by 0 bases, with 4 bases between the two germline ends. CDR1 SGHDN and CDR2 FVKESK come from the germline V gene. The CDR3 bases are TGTGCCAGCAGCTCTCACCAAGAGACCCAGTACTTC. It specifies CASSSHQETQYF.

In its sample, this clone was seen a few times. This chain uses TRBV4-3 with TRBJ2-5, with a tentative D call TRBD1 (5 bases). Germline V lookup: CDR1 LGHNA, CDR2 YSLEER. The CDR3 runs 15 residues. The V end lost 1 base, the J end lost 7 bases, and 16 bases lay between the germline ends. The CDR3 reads CASSQAQDLSRTQYF. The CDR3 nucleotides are TGCGCCAGCAGCCAAGCACAGGACCTTTCGAGGACCCAGTACTTC.

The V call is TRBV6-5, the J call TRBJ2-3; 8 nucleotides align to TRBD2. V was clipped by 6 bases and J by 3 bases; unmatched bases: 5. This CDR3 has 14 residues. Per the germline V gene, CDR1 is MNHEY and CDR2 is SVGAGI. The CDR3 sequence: CASRERERTDTQYF. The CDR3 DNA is TGTGCCAGCAGAGAGCGGGAGAGGACAGATACGCAGTATTTT.

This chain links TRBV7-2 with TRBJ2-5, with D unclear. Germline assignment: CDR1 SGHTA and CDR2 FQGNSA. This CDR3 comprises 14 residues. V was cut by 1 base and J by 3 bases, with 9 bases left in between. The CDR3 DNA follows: TGTGCCAGCAGCTTAGAGGTCGCGGAAGAGACCCAGTACTTC. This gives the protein CASSLEVAEETQYF.

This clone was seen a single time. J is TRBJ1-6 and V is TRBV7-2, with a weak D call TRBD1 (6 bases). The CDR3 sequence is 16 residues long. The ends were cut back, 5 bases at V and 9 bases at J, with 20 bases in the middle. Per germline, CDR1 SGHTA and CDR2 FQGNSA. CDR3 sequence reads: CASSPHYRAVISPLHF. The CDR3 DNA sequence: TGTGCCAGCAGCCCACACTACAGGGCGGTAATTTCACCCCTCCACTTT.

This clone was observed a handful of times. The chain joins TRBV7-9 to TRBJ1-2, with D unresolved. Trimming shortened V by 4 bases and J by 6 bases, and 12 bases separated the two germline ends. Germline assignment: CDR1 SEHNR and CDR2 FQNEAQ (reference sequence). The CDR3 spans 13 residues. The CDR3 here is CASSSTLLDGYTF. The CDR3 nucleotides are TGTGCCAGCAGCTCCACTCTGTTAGATGGCTACACCTTC. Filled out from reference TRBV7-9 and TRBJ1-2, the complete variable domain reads DTGVSQNPRHKITKRGQNVTFRCDPISEHNRLYWYRQTLGQGPEFLTYFQNEAQLEKSRLLSDRFSAERPKGSFSTLEIQRTEQGDSAMYLCASSSTLLDGYTFGSGTRLTVV.

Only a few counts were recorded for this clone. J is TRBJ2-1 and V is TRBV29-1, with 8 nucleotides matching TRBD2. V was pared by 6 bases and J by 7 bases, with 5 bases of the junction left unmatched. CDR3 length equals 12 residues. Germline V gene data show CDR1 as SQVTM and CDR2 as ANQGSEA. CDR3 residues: CSVAPGGNEQFF. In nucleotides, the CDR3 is TGCAGCGTAGCCCCGGGGGGGAATGAGCAGTTCTTC.

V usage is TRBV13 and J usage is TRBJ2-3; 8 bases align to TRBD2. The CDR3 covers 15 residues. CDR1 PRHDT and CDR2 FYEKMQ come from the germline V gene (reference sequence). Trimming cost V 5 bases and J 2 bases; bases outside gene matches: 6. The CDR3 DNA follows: TGTGCCAGCAGCGTGAGAGCGGGAGCCACAGATACGCAGTATTTT. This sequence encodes CASSVRAGATDTQYF.

This CDR3 reads CASSPFVPGQGRGRKNIQYF. The DNA of the CDR3 is TGTGCCAGCTCACCCTTTGTCCCGGGACAGGGCCGAGGCCGCAAAAACATTCAGTACTTC. V usage is TRBV18 and J usage is TRBJ2-4; 9 positions match TRBD1. CDR1 is KGHSH and CDR2 is LQKENI in the germline V gene. The length of the CDR3 is 20 residues. V lost 3 bases and J lost 3; bases outside the gene matches: 18.

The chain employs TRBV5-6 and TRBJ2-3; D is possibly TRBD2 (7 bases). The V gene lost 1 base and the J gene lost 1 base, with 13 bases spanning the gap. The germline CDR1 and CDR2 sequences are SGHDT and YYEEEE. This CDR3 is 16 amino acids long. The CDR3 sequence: CASSLFLRGRTDTQYF. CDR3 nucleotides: TGTGCCAGCAGCTTGTTTCTGCGGGGGCGCACAGATACGCAGTATTTT.

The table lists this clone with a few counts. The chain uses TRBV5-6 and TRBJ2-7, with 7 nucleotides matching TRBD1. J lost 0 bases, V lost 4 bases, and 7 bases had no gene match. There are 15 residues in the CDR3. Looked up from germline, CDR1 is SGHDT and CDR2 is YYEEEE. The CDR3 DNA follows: TGTGCCAGCAGCACGAAGACAGGGAACTCCTACGAGCAGTACTTC. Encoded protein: CASSTKTGNSYEQYF. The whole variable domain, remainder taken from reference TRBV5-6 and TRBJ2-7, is DAGVTQSPTHLIKTRGQQVTLRCSPKSGHDTVSWYQQALGQGPQFIFQYYEEEERQRGNFPDRFSGHQFPNYSSELNVNALLLGDSALYLCASSTKTGNSYEQYFGPGTRLTVT.

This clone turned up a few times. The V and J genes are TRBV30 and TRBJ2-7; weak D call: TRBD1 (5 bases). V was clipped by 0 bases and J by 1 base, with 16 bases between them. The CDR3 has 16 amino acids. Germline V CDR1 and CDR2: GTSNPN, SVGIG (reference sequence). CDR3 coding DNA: TGTGCCTGGAGTGTACGGAGACAGCCTACTTCCTACGAGCAGTACTTC. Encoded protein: CAWSVRRQPTSYEQYF. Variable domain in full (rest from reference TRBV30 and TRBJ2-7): SQTIHQWPATLVQPVGSPLSLECTVEGTSNPNLYWYRQAAGRGLQLLFYSVGIGQISSEVPQNLSASRPQDRQFILSSKKLLLSDSGFYLCAWSVRRQPTSYEQYFGPGTRLTVT.

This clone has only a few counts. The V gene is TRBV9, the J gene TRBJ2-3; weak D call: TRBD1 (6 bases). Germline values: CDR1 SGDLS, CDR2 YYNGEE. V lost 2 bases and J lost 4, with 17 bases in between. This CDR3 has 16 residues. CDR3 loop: CASSVQGSGAADTQYF. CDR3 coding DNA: TGTGCCAGCAGCGTCCAGGGGTCCGGTGCGGCAGATACGCAGTATTTT. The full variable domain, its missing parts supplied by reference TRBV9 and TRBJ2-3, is DSGVTQTPKHLITATGQRVTLRCSPRSGDLSVYWYQQSLDQGLQFLIQYYNGEERAKGNILERFSAQQFPDLHSELNLSSLELGDSALYFCASSVQGSGAADTQYFGPGTRLTVL.

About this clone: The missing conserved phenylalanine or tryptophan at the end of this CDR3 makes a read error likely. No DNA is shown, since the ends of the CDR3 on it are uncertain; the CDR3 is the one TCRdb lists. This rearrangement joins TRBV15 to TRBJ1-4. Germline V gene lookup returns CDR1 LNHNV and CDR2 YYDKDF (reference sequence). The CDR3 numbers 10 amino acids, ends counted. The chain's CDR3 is CATSRARIGR.

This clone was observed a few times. CDR3 in amino acids: CASSLAGEYEQYF. In DNA form, the CDR3 reads TGTGCCAGCAGCTTGGCGGGAGAGTACGAGCAGTACTTC. J is TRBJ2-7 and V is TRBV7-3; 7 bases fit TRBD2. The J segment lost 4 bases and the V segment lost 3 bases, leaving 3 bases of the junction unmatched. The CDR3 extends over 13 amino acids. Per the germline V gene, CDR1 is SGHTA and CDR2 is FQGTGA.

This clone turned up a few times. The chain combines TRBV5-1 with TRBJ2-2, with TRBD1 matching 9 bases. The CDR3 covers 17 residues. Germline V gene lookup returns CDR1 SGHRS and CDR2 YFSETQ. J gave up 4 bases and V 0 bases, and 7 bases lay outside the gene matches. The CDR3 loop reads CASSLAQGARGTGELFF. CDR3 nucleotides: TGCGCCAGCAGCTTGGCACAGGGGGCCCGCGGCACCGGGGAGCTGTTTTTT.

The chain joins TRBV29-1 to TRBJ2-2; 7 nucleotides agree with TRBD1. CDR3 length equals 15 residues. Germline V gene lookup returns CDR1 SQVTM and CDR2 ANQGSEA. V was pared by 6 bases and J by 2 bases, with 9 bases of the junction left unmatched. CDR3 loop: CSVPGQATNTGELFF. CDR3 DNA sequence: TGCAGCGTCCCAGGACAGGCTACCAACACCGGGGAGCTGTTTTTT.

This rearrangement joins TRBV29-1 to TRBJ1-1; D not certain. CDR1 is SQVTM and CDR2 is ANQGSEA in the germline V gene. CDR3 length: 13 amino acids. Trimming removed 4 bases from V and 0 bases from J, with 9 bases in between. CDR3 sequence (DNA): TGCAGCGTTGTTCGTCTTATGAACACTGAAGCTTTCTTT. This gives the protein CSVVRLMNTEAFF. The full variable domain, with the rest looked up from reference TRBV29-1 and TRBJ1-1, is SAVISQKPSRDICQRGTSLTIQCQVDSQVTMMFWYRQQPGQSLTLIATANQGSEATYESGFVIDKFPISRPNLTFSTLTVSNMSPEDSSIYLCSVVRLMNTEAFFGQGTRLTVV.

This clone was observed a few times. CDR3 DNA: TGCGCCAGCAGCCCAGGCCAGGTAGATGAGCAGTTCTTC. Residues: CASSPGQVDEQFF. This chain uses TRBV5-1 with TRBJ2-1; D is unresolved. The CDR3 length is 13 residues. Trimming shortened V by 4 bases and J by 8 bases, and 13 bases separated the two germline ends. CDR1 is SGHRS and CDR2 is YFSETQ in the germline V gene.

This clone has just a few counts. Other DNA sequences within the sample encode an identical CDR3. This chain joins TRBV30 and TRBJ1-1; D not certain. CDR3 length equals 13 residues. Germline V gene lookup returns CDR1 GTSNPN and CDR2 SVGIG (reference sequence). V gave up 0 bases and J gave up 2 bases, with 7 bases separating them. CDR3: CAWSVSVNTEAFF. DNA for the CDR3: TGTGCCTGGAGTGTATCGGTCAACACTGAAGCTTTCTTT.

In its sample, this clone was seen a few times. The CDR3: CAWSPTGTGSGTEAFF. DNA of the CDR3: TGTGCCTGGAGCCCAACCGGGACAGGAAGCGGCACTGAAGCTTTCTTT. The chain joins TRBV30 to TRBJ1-1, with 8 nucleotides matching TRBD1. The junction had 13 bases not matched to a gene; V was cut back by 3 bases and J by 4 bases. Germline loops: CDR1 GTSNPN, CDR2 SVGIG (reference sequence). This CDR3 region has 16 residues.

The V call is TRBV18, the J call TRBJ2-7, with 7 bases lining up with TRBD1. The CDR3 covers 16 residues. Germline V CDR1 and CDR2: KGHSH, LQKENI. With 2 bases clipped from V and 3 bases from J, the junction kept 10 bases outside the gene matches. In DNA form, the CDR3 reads TGTGCCAGCTCACCATCAACAGGGGCGGTGAGCTACGAGCAGTACTTC. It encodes CASSPSTGAVSYEQYF.

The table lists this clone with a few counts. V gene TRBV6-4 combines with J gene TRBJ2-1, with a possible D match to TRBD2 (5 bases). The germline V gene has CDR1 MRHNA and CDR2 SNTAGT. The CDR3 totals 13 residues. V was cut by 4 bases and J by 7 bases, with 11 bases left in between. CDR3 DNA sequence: TGTGCCAGCAGTGCCGGGCCGGGGAATGAGCAGTTCTTC. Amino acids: CASSAGPGNEQFF.

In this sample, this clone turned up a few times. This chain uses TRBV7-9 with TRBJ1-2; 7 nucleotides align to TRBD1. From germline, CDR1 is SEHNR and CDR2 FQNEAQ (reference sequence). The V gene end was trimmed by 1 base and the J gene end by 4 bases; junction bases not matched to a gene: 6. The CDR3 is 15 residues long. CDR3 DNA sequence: TGTGCCAGCAGCTTAGAGGGGACAGCAAGCTATGGCTACACCTTC. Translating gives CASSLEGTASYGYTF.

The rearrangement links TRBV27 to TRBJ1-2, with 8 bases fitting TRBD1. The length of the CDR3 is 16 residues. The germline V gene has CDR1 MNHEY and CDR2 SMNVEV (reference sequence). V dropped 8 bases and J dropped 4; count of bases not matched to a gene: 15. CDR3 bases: TGTGCCAGCCAACGGGACAGGAGCGGGATCCCCTATGGCTACACCTTC. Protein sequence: CASQRDRSGIPYGYTF.

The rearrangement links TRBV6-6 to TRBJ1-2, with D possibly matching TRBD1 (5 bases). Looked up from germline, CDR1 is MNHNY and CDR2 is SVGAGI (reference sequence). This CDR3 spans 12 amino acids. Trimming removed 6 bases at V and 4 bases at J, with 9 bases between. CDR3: CASSQGAYGYTF. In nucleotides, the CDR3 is TGTGCCAGCAGCCAGGGCGCCTATGGCTACACCTTC.